Each of the 30 T cell receptor beta chains below was sequenced from the same sample in a study of cytomegalovirus exposure and HLA in healthy donors. The PCR employed 60 Vbeta primers together with 13 Jbeta primers. TCRdb's table, derived via immunoSEQ multiplex PCR, lists solely in-frame clones and lacks some. The repertoire holds approximately 150,000 clones, with 80% as singletons. Material: PBMCs. These receptor sequences come from a man aged 25-45 years in good health and CMV-seronegative.

The chain employs TRBV21-1 and TRBJ2-7; the tabulated D call, TRBD2, remains unverified against the DNA. TRBV21-1 is reported as a pseudogene. The CDR3 is 15 residues long. This CDR3 is CASSRRLRRPIEQYF. In nucleotides, the CDR3 is TGTGCCAGCAGCAGACGACTACGTCGTCCTATCGAGCAGTACTTC.

The chain combines TRBV19 with TRBJ2-5, with unresolved D. Gene TRBJ2-7 matches the end of the DNA better, so the J call may be wrong. The germline V gene encodes CDR1 LNHDA and CDR2 SQIVND (reference sequence). The CDR3 spans 14 residues. CDR3 residues: CASSIRDADYEQYF. CDR3 nucleotide sequence: TGTGCCAGTAGTATACGTGACGCCGACTACGAGCAGTACTTC.

V gene TRBV7-3 combines with J gene TRBJ2-2, with 8 bases lining up with TRBD1. The V and J ends lost 5 bases and 6 bases, in that order; junction bases with no gene match: 5. Per germline, CDR1 SGHTA and CDR2 FQGTGA. This CDR3 has 14 residues. CDR3 sequence (DNA): TGTGCCAGCAGCCCGGACAGGGTCGCCGGGGAGCTGTTTTTT. This encodes CASSPDRVAGELFF.

Only a few counts were recorded for this clone. This rearrangement joins TRBV7-9 to TRBJ1-1; 9 positions agree with TRBD1. The CDR3 is 15 amino acids. V shed 5 bases, J shed 3 bases, and the junction held 7 bases outside the gene matches. From germline, CDR1 is SEHNR and CDR2 FQNEAQ (reference sequence). CDR3 coding DNA: TGTGCCAGCAGCATGCGACAGGGGGTTCACACTGAAGCTTTCTTT. It specifies CASSMRQGVHTEAFF.

The chain is built from TRBV6-5 and TRBJ2-3; 8 nucleotides align to TRBD1. V lost 2 bases and J lost 1; bases outside the gene matches: 5. The CDR3 spans 16 residues. Germline loops: CDR1 MNHEY, CDR2 SVGAGI. CDR3 coding DNA: TGTGCCAGCAGTTACCGGGGACAGGAAGGCACAGATACGCAGTATTTT. Residues: CASSYRGQEGTDTQYF.

The V and J genes are TRBV6-1 and TRBJ2-7; 9 nucleotides line up with TRBD2. In germline, CDR1 is MNHNS, CDR2 SASEGT. With V trimmed by 4 bases and J by 3 bases, 7 bases remained unmatched. The CDR3 sequence is 15 residues long. The CDR3 region has the DNA TGTGCCAGCAGTGCCCTTAGCGGGAGTCTCTACGAGCAGTACTTC. Its protein is CASSALSGSLYEQYF.

The CDR3 DNA is TGTGCCAGCACCCAAGGGGGTACCGGGGAGCTGTTTTTT. Residues: CASTQGGTGELFF. J is TRBJ2-2 and V is TRBV6-5; TRBD1 is a possible D gene (6 bases). CDR1 is MNHEY, CDR2 SVGAGI, per germline. This CDR3 region has 13 residues. Trimming pared 7 bases from V and 5 bases from J, leaving 11 bases between.

This clone was observed a handful of times. The V gene is TRBV28, the J gene TRBJ2-7; D not resolved. The germline CDR1 and CDR2 sequences are MDHEN and SYDVKM. The CDR3 runs to 18 residues. The V end lost 3 bases, the J end lost 0 bases, and 21 bases lay between the germline ends. The CDR3 loop reads CASSFSTALPTHSYEQYF. CDR3 in DNA: TGTGCCAGCAGTTTTTCAACAGCCCTCCCTACCCACTCCTACGAGCAGTACTTC. Together with reference TRBV28 and TRBJ2-7, the CDR3 gives the full variable domain: DVKVTQSSRYLVKRTGEKVFLECVQDMDHENMFWYRQDPGLGLRLIYFSYDVKMKEKGDIPEGYSVSREKKERFSLILESASTNQTSMYLCASSFSTALPTHSYEQYFGPGTRLTVT.

V usage is TRBV15 and J usage is TRBJ2-7; 14 bases map to TRBD2. The germline V gene has CDR1 LNHNV and CDR2 YYDKDF (reference sequence). V dropped 0 bases and J dropped 9; count of bases not matched to a gene: 4. The CDR3 consists of 15 residues. CDR3 DNA sequence: TGTGCCACCAGCAGAGATCGACTAGCGGGAGGGTTGCAGTACTTC. It encodes CATSRDRLAGGLQYF.

The V gene is TRBV18, the J gene TRBJ1-5; the D is unclear. The CDR3 is made up of 12 amino acids. Trimming removed 3 bases from V and 5 bases from J, with 5 bases in between. Germline values: CDR1 KGHSH, CDR2 LQKENI. The CDR3 reads CASSPGDQPQHF. Here the CDR3 DNA reads TGTGCCAGCTCACCCGGGGATCAGCCCCAGCATTTT.

There are a few counts of this clone. V and J are TRBV18 and TRBJ1-1; 8 positions match TRBD1. CDR1 and CDR2 (germline): KGHSH, LQKENI. Trimming cost V 4 bases and J 6 bases; bases outside gene matches: 7. CDR3 length: 14 amino acids. The CDR3 sequence is CASSLGQVNPEAFF. The DNA of the CDR3 is TGTGCCAGCTCACTGGGACAGGTAAATCCTGAAGCTTTCTTT.

The chain recombines TRBV9 with TRBJ2-3, with D maybe TRBD2 (7 bases). Trimming took 7 bases from V and 2 from J, leaving 17 bases between them. CDR1 and CDR2 from the germline V gene are SGDLS and YYNGEE. This CDR3 contains 15 residues. This CDR3 is CASSRGGDFTDTQYF. DNA of the CDR3: TGTGCCAGCTCCCGAGGGGGGGATTTCACAGATACGCAGTATTTT.

The chain recombines TRBV7-2 with TRBJ1-5; perhaps TRBD1 as D (5 bases). The V end was cut by 0 bases, the J end by 7 bases, with 16 bases between. This CDR3 is built from 16 residues. The germline V gene encodes CDR1 SGHTA and CDR2 FQGNSA. This CDR3 reads CASSLARRGRGQPQHF. CDR3 DNA: TGTGCCAGCAGCTTAGCTAGGCGAGGAAGGGGACAGCCCCAGCATTTT. The full variable domain, rest sourced from reference TRBV7-2 and TRBJ1-5, is GAGVSQSPSNKVTEKGKDVELRCDPISGHTALYWYRQSLGQGLEFLIYFQGNSAPDKSGLPSDRFSAERTGGSVSTLTIQRTQQEDSAVYLCASSLARRGRGQPQHFGDGTRLSIL.

The CDR3: CAWRIPTGTETQYF. CDR3 bases: TGTGCCTGGAGGATACCGACAGGGACCGAGACCCAGTACTTC. The chain combines TRBV30 with TRBJ2-5; 7 bases agree with TRBD1. The V gene end was trimmed by 3 bases and the J gene end by 5 bases; junction bases not matched to a gene: 9. In germline, CDR1 is GTSNPN, CDR2 SVGIG (reference sequence). The CDR3 runs 14 residues.

The rearrangement links TRBV7-9 to TRBJ2-1, with 13 bases matching TRBD2. Per germline, CDR1 SEHNR and CDR2 FQNEAQ (reference sequence). CDR3 size: 17 residues. The trim removed 5 bases at V and 0 bases at J, leaving 4 bases unmatched. In DNA, the CDR3 is TGTGCCAGCAGCCCCGGGACTAGCGGGGTCTCCTACAATGAGCAGTTCTTC. This codes for CASSPGTSGVSYNEQFF. Looking up the rest from reference TRBV7-9 and TRBJ2-1 gives the full variable domain: DTGVSQNPRHKITKRGQNVTFRCDPISEHNRLYWYRQTLGQGPEFLTYFQNEAQLEKSRLLSDRFSAERPKGSFSTLEIQRTEQGDSAMYLCASSPGTSGVSYNEQFFGPGTRLTVL.

This chain connects TRBV20-1 to TRBJ2-7; 7 bases align to TRBD1. V was clipped by 5 bases and J by 3 bases; unmatched bases: 1. CDR1 is DFQATT, CDR2 SNEGSKA, per germline (reference sequence). The CDR3 covers 11 residues. The CDR3 is CSASGGYEQYF. The CDR3, as DNA: TGCAGTGCTTCAGGGGGCTACGAGCAGTACTTC.

J is TRBJ2-5 and V is TRBV27, with D perhaps TRBD2 (7 bases). V lost 5 bases, J lost 4 bases, and 11 bases lay in between. The CDR3 is 13 residues long. Germline V CDR1 and CDR2: MNHEY, SMNVEV (reference sequence). This CDR3 is CASSRGGPETQYF. The CDR3 DNA sequence: TGTGCCAGCAGTAGGGGGGGCCCAGAGACCCAGTACTTC.

The chain links TRBV6-5 to TRBJ2-7, with D perhaps matching TRBD1 (6 bases). CDR1 and CDR2 from the germline V gene are MNHEY and SVGAGI. The V gene lost 10 bases and the J gene lost 6 bases, with 13 bases spanning the gap. The CDR3 is made up of 11 amino acids. DNA of the CDR3: TGTGCCACATCCGAGGGGGTCGAGCAGTACTTC. It is translated as CATSEGVEQYF.

This clone was picked up a small number of times. V and J are TRBV11-2 and TRBJ2-1, with 7 nucleotides matching TRBD2. This CDR3 spans 13 amino acids. Germline CDR1 is SGHAT and CDR2 is FQNNGV. The J segment lost 5 bases and the V segment lost 4 bases, leaving 2 bases of the junction unmatched. Here the CDR3 reads CASSSSGHNEQFF. CDR3 bases: TGTGCCAGCAGCTCTAGCGGCCACAATGAGCAGTTCTTC.

The chain combines TRBV15 with TRBJ1-1; 7 bases map to TRBD1. Germline assignment: CDR1 LNHNV and CDR2 YYDKDF (reference sequence). This CDR3 region has 16 residues. Trimming removed 2 bases from V and 5 bases from J; junction bases left unmatched: 11. This CDR3 reads CATSRTNQGVVTEAFF. The CDR3 DNA is TGTGCCACCAGCAGAACAAATCAGGGGGTGGTTACTGAAGCTTTCTTT.

This clone was counted once. V usage is TRBV25-1 and J usage is TRBJ2-7; 11 nucleotides align to TRBD2. The CDR3 runs 13 residues. V trimming: 7 bases; J trimming: 4 bases; junction bases outside the gene matches: 3. The germline gives CDR1 MGHDK, CDR2 SYGVNS. This CDR3 is CASTGLAEYEQYF. The CDR3 DNA follows: TGTGCCAGCACGGGACTAGCGGAATACGAGCAGTACTTC.

The chain uses TRBV6-4 and TRBJ2-7; no clear D. CDR1 is MRHNA and CDR2 is SNTAGT in the germline V gene. The V and J ends lost 5 bases and 13 bases respectively, with 12 bases between them. The CDR3 extends over 10 amino acids. The CDR3 DNA follows: TGTGCCAGCAGTAGCCCAGGTATTTACTTC. It encodes CASSSPGIYF.

The chain employs TRBV5-4 and TRBJ2-7; TRBD1 matches 10 bases. V was clipped by 5 bases and J by 5 bases; unmatched bases: 10. Germline values: CDR1 SGHNT, CDR2 YYREEE (reference sequence). The CDR3 has 15 amino acids. The CDR3 sequence: CASREAGQGFDEQYF. For the CDR3, the DNA is TGTGCCAGCAGAGAAGCGGGACAGGGGTTTGACGAGCAGTACTTC.

The chain combines TRBV27 with TRBJ1-4, with TRBD1 as a possible D gene (5 bases). From germline, CDR1 is MNHEY and CDR2 SMNVEV (reference sequence). The CDR3 has 20 residues. Trimming took 6 bases from V and 6 from J, leaving 32 bases between them. CDR3 in amino acids: CASRQTSFGWGGRGDEKLFF. As DNA, the CDR3 is TGTGCCAGCAGACAAACCTCCTTCGGCTGGGGCGGGCGGGGCGATGAAAAACTGTTTTTT.

The V and J genes are TRBV7-8 and TRBJ1-1; 7 positions match TRBD1. The length of the CDR3 is 15 residues. The V gene's germline CDR1 is SGHVS and CDR2 FQNEAQ. Germline trimming cut 5 bases from V and 2 bases from J; bases unmatched to any gene: 8. The chain's CDR3 is CASSVLTGFNTEAFF. In DNA, the CDR3 is TGTGCCAGCAGCGTTTTGACAGGGTTTAACACTGAAGCTTTCTTT.

This clone was counted a few times. CDR3 in amino acids: CASSLDLARPETQYF. CDR3 coding DNA: TGTGCCAGCAGCTTAGATCTGGCCCGCCCCGAGACCCAGTACTTC. The V call is TRBV11-2, the J call TRBJ2-5; D call uncertain. The V gene's germline CDR1 is SGHAT and CDR2 FQNNGV. V was clipped by 0 bases and J by 5 bases, with 13 bases between them. This CDR3 spans 15 amino acids. The complete variable domain, with remaining parts taken from reference TRBV11-2 and TRBJ2-5, reads EAGVAQSPRYKIIEKRQSVAFWCNPISGHATLYWYQQILGQGPKLLIQFQNNGVVDDSQLPKDRFSAERLKGVDSTLKIQPAKLEDSAVYLCASSLDLARPETQYFGPGTRLLVL.

The count of this clone is one. The CDR3 is CASSLFSYEQYF. The CDR3, as DNA: TGTGCCAGCAGTCTCTTCAGCTACGAGCAGTACTTC. The gene calls are TRBV28 and TRBJ2-7, with D unresolved. Germline CDR1 is MDHEN and CDR2 is SYDVKM. There are 12 residues in the CDR3. Deletions cut 5 bases from V and 3 bases from J, with 8 bases between.

The chain carries TRBV27 and TRBJ1-1; 11 nucleotides align to TRBD1. J lost 6 bases, V lost 3 bases, and 0 bases had no gene match. This CDR3 contains 13 residues. Germline CDR1 is MNHEY and CDR2 is SMNVEV (reference sequence). The CDR3 protein is CASSLGQGAEAFF. For the CDR3, the DNA is TGTGCCAGCAGTTTGGGACAGGGGGCTGAAGCTTTCTTT.

The chain uses TRBV5-1 and TRBJ2-3, with D possibly being TRBD2 (5 bases). This CDR3 region has 16 residues. Trimming stripped 0 bases from V and 0 bases from J, with 11 bases between. CDR1 is SGHRS, CDR2 YFSETQ, per germline. The CDR3: CASSLGAGPSTDTQYF. The CDR3, as DNA: TGCGCCAGCAGCTTGGGTGCGGGTCCAAGCACAGATACGCAGTATTTT.

This sequence joins TRBV19 and TRBJ2-2, with TRBD1 matching over 9 bases. V lost 6 bases, J lost 5 bases, and 1 base stayed unmatched. The CDR3 length is 13 residues. Germline assignment: CDR1 LNHDA and CDR2 SQIVND (reference sequence). CDR3 sequence reads: CASRDRGTGELFF. The CDR3, as DNA: TGTGCCAGTAGGGACAGGGGAACCGGGGAGCTGTTTTTT.